The 21 T cell receptor beta chains below come from one sample, sequenced in a study of spatial heterogeneity in lung cancer. MiXCR, run by TCRdb on the 5' RACE reads, gives a single entry per CDR3 protein. The data hold 35,000 to 55,000 distinct CDR3 sequences, with approximately 12% observed a single time. Indicated time point: blood at routine non-recurrence follow-up after resection. The sample consisted of PBMCs, taken at follow-up. These receptors were obtained from a male donor with early-stage non-small cell lung cancer.

This clonotype came up a few times. Mismatch with germline at one junction end may stem from a read error. The chain uses TRBV7-9 and TRBJ1-6; D uncertain. CDR3 length equals 14 residues. Germline CDR1 reads SEHNR; CDR2 reads FQNEAQ (reference sequence). In nucleotides, the CDR3 is TGCGCAACGGCCGGAAGCTCCTATAATTCACCCCTCCACTTT. Protein: CATAGSSYNSPLHF.

This clonotype was counted between two and nine times. The V call is TRBV5-1, the J call TRBJ1-2; D is undetermined. The germline CDR1 and CDR2 sequences are SGHRS and YFSETQ. Deletions cut 0 bases from V and 6 bases from J, with 9 bases between. The CDR3 sequence is 13 residues long. CDR3 residues: CASSLVRANGYTF. Here the CDR3 DNA reads TGCGCCAGCAGCTTGGTACGGGCTAATGGCTACACCTTC.

In its sample, this clonotype was seen a few times. The chain joins TRBV20-1 to TRBJ2-3; 8 positions agree with TRBD2. The J segment lost 4 bases and the V segment lost 0 bases, leaving 3 bases of the junction unmatched. This CDR3 comprises 14 residues. Per the germline V gene, CDR1 is DFQATT and CDR2 is SNEGSKA (reference sequence). CDR3 residues: CSARDGAGADTQYF. The CDR3, as DNA: TGCAGTGCTAGAGATGGAGCGGGAGCAGATACGCAGTATTTT.

The sample holds many counts of this clonotype. The chain couples TRBV6-5 to TRBJ1-2; a possible D gene is TRBD1 (6 bases). This CDR3 contains 13 residues. Per the germline V gene, CDR1 is MNHEY and CDR2 is SVGAGI. V was cut by 5 bases and J by 2 bases, with 9 bases left in between. The CDR3 is CASSQDRNYGYTF. As DNA, the CDR3 is TGTGCCAGCAGTCAGGACAGAAACTATGGCTACACCTTC.

This clonotype was seen ten or more times. The gene calls are TRBV6-5 and TRBJ1-2; 9 bases are shared with TRBD1. V trimming: 5 bases; J trimming: 6 bases; junction bases outside the gene matches: 10. This CDR3 contains 15 residues. The germline V gene encodes CDR1 MNHEY and CDR2 SVGAGI. CDR3 residues: CASSPYKDRGNGYTF. The DNA for the CDR3 is TGTGCCAGCAGTCCATACAAGGACAGGGGAAATGGCTACACCTTC.

This chain connects TRBV3-1 to TRBJ1-4; TRBD1 might be the D (6 bases). Per the germline V gene, CDR1 is LGHDT and CDR2 is YNNKEL (reference sequence). V lost 4 bases and J 6 bases, leaving 15 bases between the germline ends. The CDR3 covers 15 residues. CDR3 sequence reads: CASSLLQGLHEKLFF. In DNA form, the CDR3 reads TGTGCCAGCAGCCTACTACAGGGTCTACATGAAAAACTGTTTTTT.

This clonotype has just a few counts. This rearrangement joins TRBV27 to TRBJ2-1, with 9 bases that match TRBD2. Trimming at V came to 2 bases and at J to 6 bases, leaving 5 bases not matched to a gene. This CDR3 has 15 residues. Germline loops: CDR1 MNHEY, CDR2 SMNVEV (reference sequence). CDR3 sequence: CASSLLAGLGNEQFF. The CDR3 DNA follows: TGTGCCAGCAGTTTACTAGCGGGGCTTGGCAATGAGCAGTTCTTC.

This clonotype was observed at least ten times. V and J are TRBV15 and TRBJ1-1; no firm D call. Germline V gene data show CDR1 as LNHNV and CDR2 as YYDKDF (reference sequence). The CDR3 loop spans 14 amino acids. Trimming shortened V by 0 bases and J by 2 bases, and 7 bases separated the two germline ends. As DNA, the CDR3 is TGTGCCACCAGCAGAGACGCCACAAACACTGAAGCTTTCTTT. As protein: CATSRDATNTEAFF.

This chain joins TRBV7-2 and TRBJ1-6, with 9 bases identical to TRBD1. The CDR3 length is 16 residues. Germline V gives CDR1 SGHTA, CDR2 FQGNSA. J gave up 9 bases and V 2 bases, and 8 bases lay outside the gene matches. The CDR3 coding sequence is TGTGCCAGCAGCTTACCCCCGGGACAGGGTGGTTCACCCCTCCACTTT. Translating it yields CASSLPPGQGGSPLHF.

The V call is TRBV6-1, the J call TRBJ2-2; no reliable D call. The CDR3 is 13 residues long. Germline V lookup: CDR1 MNHNS, CDR2 SASEGT. The germline V and J ends were trimmed by 6 bases and 0 bases, with 5 bases remaining between them. The CDR3 protein is CASRHTNTGELFF. The CDR3 region has the DNA TGTGCCAGCAGACACACGAACACCGGGGAGCTGTTTTTT.

This clonotype was found many times. V usage is TRBV5-1 and J usage is TRBJ2-7, with 10 bases matching TRBD2. Germline CDR1 reads SGHRS; CDR2 reads YFSETQ. Unmatched junction bases numbered 10, after V lost 4 bases and J lost 9 bases. CDR3 size: 14 residues. The CDR3 DNA follows: TGCGCCAGCAGCACTGATCCGGGACTAGCGTCGCAGTACTTC. This encodes CASSTDPGLASQYF.

At least ten counts were recorded for this clonotype. The V and J genes are TRBV13 and TRBJ2-5; 10 bases line up with TRBD2. Germline CDR1 PRHDT, CDR2 FYEKMQ (reference sequence). The CDR3 consists of 17 residues. V dropped 2 bases and J dropped 0; count of bases not matched to a gene: 6. In nucleotides, the CDR3 is TGTGCCAGCAGCTTATATACTAGCGGGGCGTACCAAGAGACCCAGTACTTC. As protein: CASSLYTSGAYQETQYF.

At least ten counts were recorded for this clonotype. The chain recombines TRBV7-2 with TRBJ2-3, with D possibly TRBD2 on 5 matching bases. V was trimmed by 0 bases and J by 2 bases, leaving 6 bases between them. Germline lookup yields CDR1 SGHTA and CDR2 FQGNSA. This CDR3 region has 14 residues. The CDR3 DNA is TGTGCCAGCAGCTTAGCCGGACTCACAGATACGCAGTATTTT. Translation gives CASSLAGLTDTQYF.

This clonotype was seen many times. The chain joins TRBV28 to TRBJ1-1; D remains ambiguous. The germline CDR1 and CDR2 sequences are MDHEN and SYDVKM. The germline V and J ends were trimmed by 7 bases and 1 base, with 7 bases remaining between them. The CDR3 is 12 amino acids. The CDR3 spells CASMDQNTEAFF. The CDR3 region has the DNA TGTGCCAGCATGGATCAGAACACTGAAGCTTTCTTT.

In this sample, this clonotype turned up many times. The gene calls are TRBV7-2 and TRBJ1-1; D ambiguous. The CDR3 spans 16 residues. The V end lost 3 bases, the J end lost 1 base, and 15 bases lay between the germline ends. The germline CDR1 and CDR2 sequences are SGHTA and FQGNSA. CDR3 residues: CASSLRRGWGNTEAFF. The CDR3 DNA reads as TGTGCCAGCAGCTTGCGTCGGGGTTGGGGGAACACTGAAGCTTTCTTT.

This clonotype was recorded many times. The rearrangement uses TRBV20-1 and TRBJ1-5; D is undetermined. There are 14 residues in the CDR3. Germline lookup yields CDR1 DFQATT and CDR2 SNEGSKA (reference sequence). Trimming stripped 5 bases from V and 4 bases from J, with 15 bases between. CDR3 protein: CSARTSFPNQPQHF. CDR3 nucleotide sequence: TGCAGTGCTCGGACCTCCTTTCCTAATCAGCCCCAGCATTTT.

The chain uses TRBV7-6 and TRBJ2-7; 12 bases map to TRBD1. Looked up from germline, CDR1 is SGHVS and CDR2 is FNYEAQ. This CDR3 contains 16 residues. The ends lost 5 bases at V and 3 bases at J; junction bases unmatched: 8. This CDR3 is CASSPLGTGGNYEQYF. CDR3 DNA: TGTGCCAGCAGCCCCCTTGGGACAGGGGGCAACTACGAGCAGTACTTC.

CDR3 bases: TGTGCCAGCTCACCGGGACAGGGGAATTCACCCCTCCACTTT. Translated: CASSPGQGNSPLHF. The V call is TRBV18, the J call TRBJ1-6; 10 nucleotides agree with TRBD1. V gave up 3 bases and J gave up 7 bases; unmatched junction bases: 0. The germline V gene has CDR1 KGHSH and CDR2 LQKENI. The CDR3 is made up of 14 amino acids. The full variable domain, completed using reference TRBV18 and TRBJ1-6, is NAGVMQNPRHLVRRRGQEARLRCSPMKGHSHVYWYRQLPEEGLKFMVYLQKENIIDESGMPKERFSAEFPKEGPSILRIQQVVRGDSAAYFCASSPGQGNSPLHFGNGTRLTVT.

CDR3 bases: TGTGCCAGCAGCTTAGCAGGGGGACAGGCACAAGAGACCCAGTACTTC. Translating gives CASSLAGGQAQETQYF. This chain connects TRBV7-8 to TRBJ2-5, with TRBD1 matching 8 bases. V was clipped by 0 bases and J by 2 bases; unmatched bases: 5. Germline assignment: CDR1 SGHVS and CDR2 FQNEAQ. This CDR3 spans 16 amino acids.

The chain couples TRBV5-1 to TRBJ1-5, with D perhaps matching TRBD1 (6 bases). Germline V gene data show CDR1 as SGHRS and CDR2 as YFSETQ. The CDR3 length is 14 residues. V was clipped by 4 bases and J by 5 bases, with 13 bases between them. The CDR3 region has the DNA TGCGCCAGCAGCACCGGGACACCTGATCAGCCCCAGCATTTT. Protein product: CASSTGTPDQPQHF.

This clonotype was seen ten or more times. This chain links TRBV7-2 with TRBJ1-2, with 9 bases lining up with TRBD1. The CDR3 spans 11 residues. Trimming cost V 10 bases and J 5 bases; bases outside gene matches: 2. Looked up from germline, CDR1 is SGHTA and CDR2 is FQGNSA. CDR3 nucleotide sequence: TGTGCCACTGGGACAGGGTATGGCTACACCTTC. This codes for CATGTGYGYTF.